The TCR beta chain described here comes from a study of T cell responses to AZD1222 COVID-19 vaccine. Overall study: Both about-4-week and about-12-week second-dose recipients were combined. Study-level points and caveats: Females outnumbered males among donors, who were mostly white British; clonal diversity was possibly underestimated. At study baseline, merely six AZD1222 recipients were seropositive.

Using immunoSEQ multiplex PCR, the repertoire was profiled, and TCRdb retains in-frame clones only, with some absent. The table has under 130,000 clones, 90% to 95% seen once. The CDR3 contains 17 residues. Germline-derived CDR1 and CDR2 are KGHSH and LQKENI. Trimming took off 0 bases at V and 4 bases at J, with 16 bases between the two ends. A word on this clone: As yet, its antigen is unknown.

Sample: peripheral blood, taken on day 0 of AZD1222 vaccination. The source of this sequence is an adult in good health. The chain links TRBV18 to TRBJ2-1, with a tentative D call TRBD2 (6 bases). CDR3 DNA sequence: TGTGCCAGCTCACCACCGGCGAAGCGGACTAATTACAATGAGCAGTTCTTC. This sequence encodes CASSPPAKRTNYNEQFF.